Listed below are T cell receptor beta chains from one sample, sequenced in a study of blood T cells in healthy people across ages. TCRdb reprocessed the 5' RACE reads with MiXCR, giving one entry per CDR3 protein. The repertoire holds hundreds of thousands of distinct CDR3 sequences, with around 48% as singletons. Sequenced input: blood. These receptors all stem from a woman aged 55-69 years in good health. The conserved cysteine and the conserved F or W are not part of the CDR3 here.

11 TRBV2 ASRAGPVYEQY
12 TRBV7-2 ASSRPVEQSPLH
13 TRBV24-1 ATSAYISNGNEQF
11 TRBV20-1 SATAQSSYEQY
12 TRBV28 ASSSGTGVTEAF
13 TRBV19 ASSKDRINSYEQY
11 TRBV7-2 ASSSPLRGGYT
10 TRBV28 ASSFQGYGYT
14 TRBV20-1 SARGLDRSFSYEQY
14 TRBV27 ASSPDGPQGWGEQY
11 TRBV6-2/TRBV6-3 ASSYSVAAEQY
12 TRBV6-2/TRBV6-3 ASRLEPARRTQY
13 TRBV4-1 ASSLTYSSSYEQY
12 TRBV6-1 ASRLGGGTDTQY
13 TRBV11-3 ASSLDRGWNNEQF
12 TRBV6-1 ASSEQGQTYEQY
12 TRBV15 ATSRDRGYQPQH
15 TRBV5-4 ASSFGTSGSGENIQY
12 TRBV7-2 ASSPGQGWEKLF
12 TRBV29-1 SAETSGSTDTQY
11 TRBV20-1 SASVQARTEAF
11 TRBV29-1 SVGPGGNEKLF
12 TRBV18 ASSGAGQNTEAF